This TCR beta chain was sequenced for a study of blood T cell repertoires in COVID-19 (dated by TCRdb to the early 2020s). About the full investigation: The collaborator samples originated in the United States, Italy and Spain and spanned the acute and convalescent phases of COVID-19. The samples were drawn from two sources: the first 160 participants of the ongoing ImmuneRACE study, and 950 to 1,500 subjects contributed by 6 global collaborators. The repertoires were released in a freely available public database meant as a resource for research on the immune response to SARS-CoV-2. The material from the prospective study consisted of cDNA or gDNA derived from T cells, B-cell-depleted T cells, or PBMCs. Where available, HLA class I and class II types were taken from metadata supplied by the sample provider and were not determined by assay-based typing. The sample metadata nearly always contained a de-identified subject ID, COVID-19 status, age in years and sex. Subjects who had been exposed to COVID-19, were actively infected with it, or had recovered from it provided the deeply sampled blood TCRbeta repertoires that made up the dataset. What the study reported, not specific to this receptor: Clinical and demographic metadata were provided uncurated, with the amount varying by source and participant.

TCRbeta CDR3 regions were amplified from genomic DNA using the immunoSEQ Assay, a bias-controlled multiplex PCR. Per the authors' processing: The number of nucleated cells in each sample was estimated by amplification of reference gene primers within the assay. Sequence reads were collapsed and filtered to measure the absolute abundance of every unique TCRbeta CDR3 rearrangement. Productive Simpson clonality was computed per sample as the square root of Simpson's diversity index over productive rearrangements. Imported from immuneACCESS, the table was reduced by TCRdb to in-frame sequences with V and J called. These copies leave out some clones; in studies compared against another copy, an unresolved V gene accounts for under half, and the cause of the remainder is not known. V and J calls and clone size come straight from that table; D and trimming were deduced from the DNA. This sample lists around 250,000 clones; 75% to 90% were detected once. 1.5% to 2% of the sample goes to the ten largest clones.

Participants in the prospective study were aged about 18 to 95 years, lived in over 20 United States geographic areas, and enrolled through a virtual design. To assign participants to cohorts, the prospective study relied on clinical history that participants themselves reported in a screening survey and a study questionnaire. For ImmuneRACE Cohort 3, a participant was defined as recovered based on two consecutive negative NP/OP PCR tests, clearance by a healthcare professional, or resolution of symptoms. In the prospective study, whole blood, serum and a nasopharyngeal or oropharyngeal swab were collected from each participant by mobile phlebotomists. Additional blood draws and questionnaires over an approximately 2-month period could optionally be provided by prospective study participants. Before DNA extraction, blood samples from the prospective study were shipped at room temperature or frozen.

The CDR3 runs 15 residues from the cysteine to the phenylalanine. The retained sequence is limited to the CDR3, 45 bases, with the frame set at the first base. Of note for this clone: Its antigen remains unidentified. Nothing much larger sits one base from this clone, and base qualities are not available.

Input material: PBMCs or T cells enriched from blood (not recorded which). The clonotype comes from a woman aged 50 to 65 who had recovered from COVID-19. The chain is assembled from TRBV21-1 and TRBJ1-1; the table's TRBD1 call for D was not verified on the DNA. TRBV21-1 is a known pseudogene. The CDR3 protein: CASSFSRDREEFAFF. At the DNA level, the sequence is TGTGCCAGCAGCTTCAGCCGGGACAGGGAGGAATTTGCTTTCTTT.